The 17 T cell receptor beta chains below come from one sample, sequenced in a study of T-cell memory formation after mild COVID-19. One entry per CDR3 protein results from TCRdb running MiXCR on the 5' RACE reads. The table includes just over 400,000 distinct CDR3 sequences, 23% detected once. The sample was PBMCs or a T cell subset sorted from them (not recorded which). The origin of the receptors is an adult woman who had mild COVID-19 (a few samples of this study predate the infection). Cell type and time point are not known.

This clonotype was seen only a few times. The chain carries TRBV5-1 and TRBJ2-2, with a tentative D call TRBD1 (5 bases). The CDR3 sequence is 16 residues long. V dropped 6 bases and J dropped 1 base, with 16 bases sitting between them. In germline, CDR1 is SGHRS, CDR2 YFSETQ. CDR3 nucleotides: TGCGCCAGCACCACCAGGCCAGGGATGAACACCGGGGAGCTGTTTTTT. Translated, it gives CASTTRPGMNTGELFF. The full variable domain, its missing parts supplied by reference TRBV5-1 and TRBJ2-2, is KAGVTQTPRYLIKTRGQQVTLSCSPISGHRSVSWYQQTPGQGLQFLFEYFSETQRNKGNFPGRFSGRQFSNSRSEMNVSTLELGDSALYLCASTTRPGMNTGELFFGEGSRLTVL.

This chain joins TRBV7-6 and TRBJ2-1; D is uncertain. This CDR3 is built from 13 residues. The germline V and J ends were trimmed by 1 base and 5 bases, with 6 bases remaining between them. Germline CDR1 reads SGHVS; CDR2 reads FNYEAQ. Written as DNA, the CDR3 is TGTGCCAGCAGCTTAGACCACCACAATGAGCAGTTCTTC. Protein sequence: CASSLDHHNEQFF.

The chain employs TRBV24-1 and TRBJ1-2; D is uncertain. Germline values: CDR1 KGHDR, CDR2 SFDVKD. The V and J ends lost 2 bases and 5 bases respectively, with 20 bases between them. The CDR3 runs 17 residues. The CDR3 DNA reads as TGTGCCACCAGTGATTCTACGGGCGGGAAGAACCCTTATGGCTACACCTTC. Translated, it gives CATSDSTGGKNPYGYTF.

Here the CDR3 reads CASSQVGTPYEQYF. CDR3 bases: TGCGCCAGCAGCCAAGTTGGGACCCCCTACGAGCAGTACTTC. V usage is TRBV4-1 and J usage is TRBJ2-7, with D possibly being TRBD1 or TRBD2 (5 bases each). From germline, CDR1 is MGHRA and CDR2 YSYEKL. The V gene lost 1 base and the J gene lost 2 bases, with 9 bases spanning the gap. CDR3 length: 14 residues.

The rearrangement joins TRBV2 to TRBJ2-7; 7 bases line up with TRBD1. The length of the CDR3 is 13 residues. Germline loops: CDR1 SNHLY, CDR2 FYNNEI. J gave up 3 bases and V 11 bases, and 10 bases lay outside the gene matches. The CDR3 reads CAARARDSYEQYF. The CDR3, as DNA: TGTGCCGCGCGGGCGAGGGACAGCTACGAGCAGTACTTC.

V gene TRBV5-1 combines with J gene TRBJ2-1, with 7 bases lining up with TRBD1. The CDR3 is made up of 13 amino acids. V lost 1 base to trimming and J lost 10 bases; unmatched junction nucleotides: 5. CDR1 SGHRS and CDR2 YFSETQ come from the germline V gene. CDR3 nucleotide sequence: TGCGCCAGCAGCTTGATTGGACAGGCCGAGCAGTTCTTC. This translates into CASSLIGQAEQFF.

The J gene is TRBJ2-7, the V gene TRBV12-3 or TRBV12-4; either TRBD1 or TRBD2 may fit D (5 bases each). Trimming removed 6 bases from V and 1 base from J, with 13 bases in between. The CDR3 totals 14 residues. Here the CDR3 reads CASSQVWGSYEQYF. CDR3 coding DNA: TGTGCCAGCAGCCAGGTATGGGGGTCCTACGAGCAGTACTTC.

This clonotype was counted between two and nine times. CDR3 sequence: CSARSRITDTQYF. The CDR3 DNA sequence: TGCAGTGCTAGATCCCGGATCACAGATACGCAGTATTTT. The chain carries TRBV20-1 and TRBJ2-3; D remains ambiguous. Germline CDR1 DFQATT, CDR2 SNEGSKA (reference sequence). V lost 2 bases and J lost 2, with 8 bases in between. The CDR3 is 13 residues long.

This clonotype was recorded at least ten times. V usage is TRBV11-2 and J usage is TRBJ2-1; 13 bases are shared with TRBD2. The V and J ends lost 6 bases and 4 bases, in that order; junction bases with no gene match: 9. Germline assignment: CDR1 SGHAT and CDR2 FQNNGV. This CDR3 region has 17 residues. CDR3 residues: CASRGLAGELGYNEQFF. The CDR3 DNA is TGTGCCAGCAGAGGACTAGCGGGAGAGCTAGGTTACAATGAGCAGTTCTTC. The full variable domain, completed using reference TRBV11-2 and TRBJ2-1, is EAGVAQSPRYKIIEKRQSVAFWCNPISGHATLYWYQQILGQGPKLLIQFQNNGVVDDSQLPKDRFSAERLKGVDSTLKIQPAKLEDSAVYLCASRGLAGELGYNEQFFGPGTRLTVL.

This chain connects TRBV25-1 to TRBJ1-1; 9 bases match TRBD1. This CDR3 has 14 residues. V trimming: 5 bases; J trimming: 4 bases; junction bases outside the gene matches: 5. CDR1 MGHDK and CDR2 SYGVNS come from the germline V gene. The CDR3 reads CASSRRTGVTEAFF. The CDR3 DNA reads TGTGCCAGCAGTAGACGGACAGGGGTCACTGAAGCTTTCTTT.

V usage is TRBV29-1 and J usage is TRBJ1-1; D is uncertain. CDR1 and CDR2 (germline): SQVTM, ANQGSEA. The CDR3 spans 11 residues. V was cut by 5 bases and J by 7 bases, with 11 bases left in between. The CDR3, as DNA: TGCAGCGTTTTAGTGCTCGGTGAAGCTTTCTTT. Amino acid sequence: CSVLVLGEAFF.

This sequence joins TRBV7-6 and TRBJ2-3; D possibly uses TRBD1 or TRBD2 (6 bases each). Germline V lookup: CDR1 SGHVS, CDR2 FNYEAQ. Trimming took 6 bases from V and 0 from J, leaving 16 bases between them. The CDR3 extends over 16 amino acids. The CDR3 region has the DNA TGTGCCAGCAGTCGTCCTTGGGGGGCTAGCACAGATACGCAGTATTTT. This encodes CASSRPWGASTDTQYF.

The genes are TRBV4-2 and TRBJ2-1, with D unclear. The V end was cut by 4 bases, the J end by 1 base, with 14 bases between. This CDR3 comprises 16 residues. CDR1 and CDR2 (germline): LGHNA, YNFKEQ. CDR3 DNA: TGTGCCAGCAGCCCCCCTGAGATAGGGTCCTACAATGAGCAGTTCTTC. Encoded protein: CASSPPEIGSYNEQFF.

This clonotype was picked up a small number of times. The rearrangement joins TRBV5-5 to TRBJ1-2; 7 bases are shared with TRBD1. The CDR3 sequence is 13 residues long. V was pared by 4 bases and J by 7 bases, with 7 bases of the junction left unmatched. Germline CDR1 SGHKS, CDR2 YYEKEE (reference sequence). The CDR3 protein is CASSGPGGGGYTF. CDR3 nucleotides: TGTGCCAGCAGCGGTCCAGGGGGAGGTGGCTACACCTTC.

Here the CDR3 DNA reads TGTGCCAGCAGCGTATTAGGGCAGGGGTACGGCACAGATACGCAGTATTTT. It encodes CASSVLGQGYGTDTQYF. The J gene is TRBJ2-3, the V gene TRBV9, with D possibly being TRBD1 (6 bases). Trimming removed 1 base from V and 1 base from J, with 16 bases in between. Germline loops: CDR1 SGDLS, CDR2 YYNGEE. The CDR3 is 17 residues long.

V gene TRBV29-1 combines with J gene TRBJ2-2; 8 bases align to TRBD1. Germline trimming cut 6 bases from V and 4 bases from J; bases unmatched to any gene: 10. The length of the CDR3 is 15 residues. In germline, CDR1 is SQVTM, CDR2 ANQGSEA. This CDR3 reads CSVHSRTGITGELFF. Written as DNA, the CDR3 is TGCAGCGTGCACTCGAGGACAGGGATCACCGGGGAGCTGTTTTTT.

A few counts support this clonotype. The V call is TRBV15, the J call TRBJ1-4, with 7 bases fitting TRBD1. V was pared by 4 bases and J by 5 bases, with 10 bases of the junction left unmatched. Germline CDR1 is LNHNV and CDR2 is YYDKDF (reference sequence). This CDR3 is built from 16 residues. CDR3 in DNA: TGTGCCACCAGCATACTGACAGGGCGTACCAATGAAAAACTGTTTTTT. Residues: CATSILTGRTNEKLFF.